The TCR beta chain described here comes from a study of T cells in Graves' hyperthyroidism and ophthalmopathy. The V gene lost 5 bases and the J gene lost 8 bases, with 15 bases spanning the gap. This CDR3 is built from 13 residues. 10 ml of fresh peripheral blood supplied the PBMCs. Amplified TCR beta CDR3 regions came from RNA transcripts. An initial round of RT-PCR targeting the TCR CDR3 relied on the HTBI primer set. MiXCR was run by TCRdb on the multiplex PCR reads, yielding one entry per CDR3 protein. The repertoire holds about half a million distinct CDR3 sequences, with more than 20% as singletons. This clonotype has ten or more counts.

The source of this sequence is a man between 18 and 29 years old with Graves' hyperthyroidism. The chain combines TRBV12-3 or TRBV12-4 with TRBJ1-2, with unresolved D. Sequencing was carried out using blood. The CDR3 region is CASSDDGLRGYTF. The CDR3 coding sequence is TGTGCCAGCAGTGATGACGGGCTCAGAGGCTACACCTTC.